Listed below are T cell receptor beta chains from one sample, sequenced in a study of tumor T cells in aggressive B-cell lymphoma. TCRdb keeps only in-frame clones here, not all; method: immunoSEQ multiplex PCR. This sample has about 9,000 clones, with 70% to 90% found just once. Material for sequencing was tumor tissue. All receptors derive from an adult with diffuse large B cell lymphoma. The CDR3 runs from the conserved cysteine through the conserved F or W. The D gene is left open where the match is weak. Some rows mark clone size as missing; the rest say once, few, many or name a class of expanded clone.

V gene: TRBV5-1
J gene: TRBJ2-7
clone size: -
CDR3 length: 15
D gene: TRBD1
CDR3 DNA: TGCGCCAGCAGAAGGGACACGGGACAGGGCTACGAGCAGTACTTC
CDR3 protein: CASRRDTGQGYEQYF

V gene: TRBV7-6
J gene: TRBJ2-1
clone size: -
CDR3 length: 15
D gene: TRBD1
CDR3 DNA: TGTGCCAGCAGCTCGCTAGGACAGGGGTTCAATGAGCAGTTCTTC
CDR3 protein: CASSSLGQGFNEQFF

V gene: TRBV9
J gene: TRBJ1-5
clone size: -
CDR3 length: 15
D gene: -
CDR3 DNA: TGTGCCAGCAGCGTAGGGACAGCGCCTAATCAGCCCCAGCATTTT
CDR3 protein: CASSVGTAPNQPQHF

V gene: TRBV7-3
J gene: TRBJ1-1
clone size: -
CDR3 length: 13
D gene: -
CDR3 DNA: TGTGCCAGCAGCCGCAGGGGGAACACTGAAGCTTTCTTT
CDR3 protein: CASSRRGNTEAFF

V gene: TRBV19
J gene: TRBJ1-6
clone size: -
CDR3 length: 15
D gene: TRBD1
CDR3 DNA: TGTGCCAGTAGTATGGGGACAGTCTATAATTCACCCCTCCACTTT
CDR3 protein: CASSMGTVYNSPLHF

V gene: TRBV7-7
J gene: TRBJ1-2
clone size: -
CDR3 length: 13
D gene: -
CDR3 DNA: TGTGCCAGCACACGTGGTTCAGGGCATGGCTACACCTTC
CDR3 protein: CASTRGSGHGYTF

V gene: TRBV7-9
J gene: TRBJ2-5
clone size: -
CDR3 length: 14
D gene: -
CDR3 DNA: TGTGCCAGCAGCGAGACAGTTATGGCAGAGACCCAGTACTTC
CDR3 protein: CASSETVMAETQYF

V gene: TRBV25-1
J gene: TRBJ2-3
clone size: few
CDR3 length: 15
D gene: TRBD2
CDR3 DNA: TGTGCCAGCACCGAAGCGGGGGGCGTTCGGAATACGCAGTATTTT
CDR3 protein: CASTEAGGVRNTQYF

V gene: TRBV7-2
J gene: TRBJ2-3
clone size: once
CDR3 length: 15
D gene: -
CDR3 DNA: TGTGCCAGCAGCAAGAGAGGGGGATACACAGATACGCAGTATTTT
CDR3 protein: CASSKRGGYTDTQYF

V gene: TRBV29-1
J gene: TRBJ1-4
clone size: -
CDR3 length: 14
D gene: -
CDR3 DNA: TGCAGCGTTGCCCCCGGAGCAACTAATGAAAAACTGTTTTTT
CDR3 protein: CSVAPGATNEKLFF

V gene: TRBV11-2
J gene: TRBJ2-6
clone size: -
CDR3 length: 16
D gene: -
CDR3 DNA: TGTGCCAGCAGCTTAAGGGGGTACTCTGGGGCCAACGTCCTGACTTTC
CDR3 protein: CASSLRGYSGANVLTF

V gene: TRBV30
J gene: TRBJ2-5
clone size: -
CDR3 length: 13
D gene: TRBD1
CDR3 DNA: TGTGCCAGCGGACAGGGGCCCCCAGAGACCCAGTACTTC
CDR3 protein: CASGQGPPETQYF

V gene: TRBV11-3
J gene: TRBJ1-2
clone size: -
CDR3 length: 13
D gene: TRBD1
CDR3 DNA: TGTGCCAGCAGCTTAGCGACAGGGGTTGGCTACACCTTC
CDR3 protein: CASSLATGVGYTF

V gene: TRBV6-5
J gene: TRBJ2-7
clone size: -
CDR3 length: 14
D gene: -
CDR3 DNA: TGTGCCAGCAGTTACTCCCGCAGGGGCTACGAGCAGTACTTC
CDR3 protein: CASSYSRRGYEQYF

V gene: TRBV19
J gene: TRBJ2-1
clone size: -
CDR3 length: 14
D gene: TRBD2
CDR3 DNA: TGTGCCAGTAGTATAGTCCCACTAGCGGATGAGCAGTTCTTC
CDR3 protein: CASSIVPLADEQFF

V gene: TRBV6-1
J gene: TRBJ1-2
clone size: -
CDR3 length: 15
D gene: TRBD1
CDR3 DNA: TGTGCCAGCAGTGATGACGACAGGGACGACTATGGCTACACCTTC
CDR3 protein: CASSDDDRDDYGYTF

V gene: TRBV10-3
J gene: TRBJ2-1
clone size: -
CDR3 length: 18
D gene: TRBD2
CDR3 DNA: TGTGCCATCAGTGAGCCGAGACAGGCGGGGTCTCGGGAGGGTGAGCAGTTCTTC
CDR3 protein: CAISEPRQAGSREGEQFF

V gene: TRBV7-3
J gene: TRBJ2-3
clone size: -
CDR3 length: 15
D gene: -
CDR3 DNA: TGTGCCAGCAGCCCGAAGCGGTCTAGCACAGATACGCAGTATTTT
CDR3 protein: CASSPKRSSTDTQYF

V gene: TRBV19
J gene: TRBJ2-5
clone size: -
CDR3 length: 15
D gene: TRBD2
CDR3 DNA: TGTGCCAGTAGTATAATCGGGGGGAACCAAGAGACCCAGTACTTC
CDR3 protein: CASSIIGGNQETQYF

V gene: TRBV11-2
J gene: TRBJ2-1
clone size: -
CDR3 length: 16
D gene: -
CDR3 DNA: TGTGCCAGCAGCTCCGCGGGGCCGAGGGGTATAGATGAGCAGTTCTTC
CDR3 protein: CASSSAGPRGIDEQFF

V gene: TRBV7-9
J gene: TRBJ1-2
clone size: -
CDR3 length: 14
D gene: -
CDR3 DNA: TGTGCCAGCAGCTTAGATCCAGCTAACTATGGCTACACCTTC
CDR3 protein: CASSLDPANYGYTF

V gene: TRBV5-5
J gene: TRBJ2-7
clone size: -
CDR3 length: 14
D gene: TRBD1
CDR3 DNA: TGTGCCAGCAGTCAGACAGGGGGGATTTACGAGCAGTACTTC
CDR3 protein: CASSQTGGIYEQYF

V gene: TRBV4-1
J gene: TRBJ1-6
clone size: -
CDR3 length: 17
D gene: -
CDR3 DNA: TGCGCCAGCAGCCAAGCTCCCGGACAGTCCTATAATTCACCCCTCCACTTT
CDR3 protein: CASSQAPGQSYNSPLHF

V gene: TRBV27
J gene: TRBJ2-3
clone size: -
CDR3 length: 12
D gene: -
CDR3 DNA: TGTGCCAGCAGTTCCGGGGGGCATACGCAGTATTTT
CDR3 protein: CASSSGGHTQYF

V gene: TRBV7-6
J gene: TRBJ1-1
clone size: -
CDR3 length: 17
D gene: TRBD1
CDR3 DNA: TGTGCCAGCAGCCCGGGACAGCCAGGGAGATCGAACACTGAAGCTTTCTTT
CDR3 protein: CASSPGQPGRSNTEAFF

V gene: TRBV7-2
J gene: TRBJ1-1
clone size: -
CDR3 length: 17
D gene: -
CDR3 DNA: TGTGCCAGCAGCTTATGGTCAGGGAAGAGAGTGAACACTGAAGCTTTCTTT
CDR3 protein: CASSLWSGKRVNTEAFF

V gene: TRBV29-1
J gene: TRBJ2-7
clone size: -
CDR3 length: 14
D gene: -
CDR3 DNA: TGCAGCGTCGCCAAGGAGGCAGACCTTTACGAGCAGTACTTC
CDR3 protein: CSVAKEADLYEQYF

V gene: TRBV28
J gene: TRBJ2-7
clone size: -
CDR3 length: 15
D gene: -
CDR3 DNA: TGTGCCAGCAGTTTACCTCCGGTCGGCTCCTACGAGCAGTACTTC
CDR3 protein: CASSLPPVGSYEQYF

V gene: TRBV30
J gene: TRBJ2-3
clone size: -
CDR3 length: 11
D gene: -
CDR3 DNA: TGTGCCCACACTTCCGGGACAACGCAGTATTTT
CDR3 protein: CAHTSGTTQYF

V gene: TRBV7-3
J gene: TRBJ2-2
clone size: -
CDR3 length: 14
D gene: TRBD1
CDR3 DNA: TGTGCCAGCAGCACGGGACAGGGGACCGGGGAGCTGTTTTTT
CDR3 protein: CASSTGQGTGELFF

V gene: TRBV7-3
J gene: TRBJ1-1
clone size: -
CDR3 length: 15
D gene: -
CDR3 DNA: TGTGCCAGCAGCTTGGCGGCCGGCCCCGACACTGAAGCTTTCTTT
CDR3 protein: CASSLAAGPDTEAFF

V gene: TRBV7-2
J gene: TRBJ2-7
clone size: -
CDR3 length: 15
D gene: -
CDR3 DNA: TGTGCCAGCAGCCCCCCCAGCGGGCCTATCTACGAGCAGTACTTC
CDR3 protein: CASSPPSGPIYEQYF

V gene: TRBV18
J gene: TRBJ1-6
clone size: -
CDR3 length: 17
D gene: TRBD1
CDR3 DNA: TGTGCCAGCTCACCGTTTTCGACAGGGGACGGAAATTCACCCCTCCACTTT
CDR3 protein: CASSPFSTGDGNSPLHF

V gene: TRBV30
J gene: TRBJ2-5
clone size: -
CDR3 length: 13
D gene: -
CDR3 DNA: TGTGCCTGGAGTGTACTCGGGGAGGAGACCCAGTACTTC
CDR3 protein: CAWSVLGEETQYF

V gene: TRBV28
J gene: TRBJ1-4
clone size: large
CDR3 length: 14
D gene: -
CDR3 DNA: TGTGCCAGCAGTTTACCTGCAACTAATGAAAAACTGTTTTTT
CDR3 protein: CASSLPATNEKLFF

V gene: TRBV4-1
J gene: TRBJ2-7
clone size: once
CDR3 length: 12
D gene: -
CDR3 DNA: TGCGCCAGCAGCCAAGGCCAGTACGAGCAGTACTTC
CDR3 protein: CASSQGQYEQYF

V gene: TRBV30
J gene: TRBJ1-2
clone size: -
CDR3 length: 12
D gene: -
CDR3 DNA: TGTGCCTGGAGTAGGGACACCTATGGCTACACCTTC
CDR3 protein: CAWSRDTYGYTF

V gene: TRBV7-2
J gene: TRBJ2-2
clone size: -
CDR3 length: 15
D gene: TRBD2
CDR3 DNA: TGTGCCAGCAGCTTAGCCGGGAGGGATGGCGGGGAGCTGTTTTTT
CDR3 protein: CASSLAGRDGGELFF

V gene: TRBV4-3
J gene: TRBJ1-1
clone size: -
CDR3 length: 18
D gene: TRBD1
CDR3 DNA: TGCGCCAGCAGCCAAGATTTGGGGACAGGGGGCGTGAACACTGAAGCTTTCTTT
CDR3 protein: CASSQDLGTGGVNTEAFF

V gene: TRBV7-9
J gene: TRBJ1-2
clone size: -
CDR3 length: 14
D gene: TRBD1
CDR3 DNA: TGTGCCAGCAGCTTCTACACAGGGGCGAGTGGCTACACCTTC
CDR3 protein: CASSFYTGASGYTF

V gene: TRBV7-3
J gene: TRBJ2-1
clone size: -
CDR3 length: 18
D gene: TRBD2
CDR3 DNA: TGTGCCAGCAGCTTCGCAGCGGGGGGCCCAATTTCCTACAATGAGCAGTTCTTC
CDR3 protein: CASSFAAGGPISYNEQFF

V gene: TRBV6-5
J gene: TRBJ2-7
clone size: -
CDR3 length: 11
D gene: -
CDR3 DNA: TGTGCCAGCAGGGACAACTACGAGCAGTACTTC
CDR3 protein: CASRDNYEQYF

V gene: TRBV5-1
J gene: TRBJ1-6
clone size: -
CDR3 length: 16
D gene: -
CDR3 DNA: TGCGCCAGCAGCTGGACGACAGGTCTGAGGAATTCACCCCTCCACTTT
CDR3 protein: CASSWTTGLRNSPLHF

V gene: TRBV28
J gene: TRBJ1-5
clone size: -
CDR3 length: 15
D gene: -
CDR3 DNA: TGTGCCAGCAGTTTATACGGAGGAGCCCTCAAGCCCCAGCATTTT
CDR3 protein: CASSLYGGALKPQHF

V gene: TRBV30
J gene: TRBJ1-6
clone size: -
CDR3 length: 15
D gene: -
CDR3 DNA: TGTGCCTGGAGTCCGGGGGAGGCCTATAATTCACCCCTCCACTTT
CDR3 protein: CAWSPGEAYNSPLHF

V gene: TRBV28
J gene: TRBJ2-3
clone size: -
CDR3 length: 16
D gene: TRBD2
CDR3 DNA: TGTGCCAGCAGATCGGGACTAGCGGGGTTCACAGATACGCAGTATTTT
CDR3 protein: CASRSGLAGFTDTQYF